These T cell receptor beta chains were read from a single sample in a study of graft-versus-host responses after intestinal transplantation. No antigen is known for these receptors. The protocol was immunoSEQ multiplex PCR, while the TCRdb copy is restricted to in-frame clones and leaves out a portion. The sample consists of tens of thousands of clones, 75% to 95% of them appearing once. The sample here was unstimulated CD4+ T cells sorted from spleen or lymph node cells, taken before intestinal transplant. The origin of the receptors is a human donor who received an intestinal transplant. The CDR3 runs from the conserved cysteine through the conserved F or W. The order of the fields is J gene, V gene, clone size, D gene, CDR3 DNA, CDR3 protein. A D gene is named only where the DNA matches it firmly. The size entry is marked missing in some rows and otherwise reads once, few, many or a size class.

J gene: TRBJ1-5
V gene: TRBV7-9
clone size: .
D gene: .
CDR3 DNA: TGTGCCAGCAGCCGAGGGAGCAATCAGCCCCAGCATTTT
CDR3 protein: CASSRGSNQPQHF

J gene: TRBJ1-1
V gene: TRBV5-6
clone size: .
D gene: .
CDR3 DNA: TGTGCCAGCAGCCCGACAAAAATGAACACTGAAGCTTTCTTT
CDR3 protein: CASSPTKMNTEAFF

J gene: TRBJ1-1
V gene: TRBV11-3
clone size: .
D gene: .
CDR3 DNA: TGTGCCAGCAGCTCTACCACTGGGAGCACTGAAGCTTTCTTT
CDR3 protein: CASSSTTGSTEAFF

J gene: TRBJ2-5
V gene: TRBV7-6
clone size: .
D gene: .
CDR3 DNA: TGTGCCAGCAGCATCAACCATCAGGGGTCCCAAGAGACCCAGTACTTC
CDR3 protein: CASSINHQGSQETQYF

J gene: TRBJ2-7
V gene: TRBV19
clone size: few
D gene: .
CDR3 DNA: TGTGCCACCTCACCAACAGGGATTTACGAGCAGTACTTC
CDR3 protein: CATSPTGIYEQYF

J gene: TRBJ2-4
V gene: TRBV30
clone size: .
D gene: .
CDR3 DNA: TGTGCCTGGTCTGCCGGGGTTCTAGCCAAAAACATTCAGTACTTC
CDR3 protein: CAWSAGVLAKNIQYF

J gene: TRBJ2-5
V gene: TRBV6-5
clone size: .
D gene: TRBD2
CDR3 DNA: TGTGCCAGCAGACTCCCGGGGGGGGCGGGGGAGCAGTACTTC
CDR3 protein: CASRLPGGAGEQYF

J gene: TRBJ2-3
V gene: TRBV7-9
clone size: .
D gene: TRBD2
CDR3 DNA: TGTGCCAGCAGCTCCGAAGGACTAGCGGGGTACACAGATACGCAGTATTTT
CDR3 protein: CASSSEGLAGYTDTQYF

J gene: TRBJ2-7
V gene: TRBV7-2
clone size: .
D gene: .
CDR3 DNA: TGTGCCAGCAGCTTAGGAGACATCGGGCAGTACTTC
CDR3 protein: CASSLGDIGQYF

J gene: TRBJ1-5
V gene: TRBV12-5
clone size: few
D gene: .
CDR3 DNA: TGTGCTAGTGCAGCGGGGCTTAGCAATCAGCCCCAGCATTTT
CDR3 protein: CASAAGLSNQPQHF

J gene: TRBJ2-7
V gene: TRBV19
clone size: .
D gene: TRBD1
CDR3 DNA: TGTGCCAGTAGTACCGGACAGGGTGGAATTGGCTACGAGCAGTACTTC
CDR3 protein: CASSTGQGGIGYEQYF

J gene: TRBJ1-6
V gene: TRBV18
clone size: .
D gene: TRBD1
CDR3 DNA: TGTGCCAGCTCACCACAGGACAGGAGTGATTCACCCCTCCACTTT
CDR3 protein: CASSPQDRSDSPLHF

J gene: TRBJ2-1
V gene: TRBV10-3
clone size: .
D gene: TRBD1
CDR3 DNA: TGTGCCATCAGTGAGTCAGGCCGTTCCGGGACAGGGGCTCTCAATGAGCAGTTCTTC
CDR3 protein: CAISESGRSGTGALNEQFF

J gene: TRBJ2-7
V gene: TRBV7-2
clone size: .
D gene: .
CDR3 DNA: TGTGCCAGCAGCTTAGACAGGGACGAGCAGTACTTC
CDR3 protein: CASSLDRDEQYF

J gene: TRBJ2-2
V gene: TRBV19
clone size: .
D gene: .
CDR3 DNA: TGTGCCAGTAACCTAGGGGCCGTCACCGGGGAGCTGTTTTTT
CDR3 protein: CASNLGAVTGELFF

J gene: TRBJ1-1
V gene: TRBV19
clone size: .
D gene: TRBD1
CDR3 DNA: TGTGCCAGTAGTATTGCAGGGGGCACTGAAGCTTTCTTT
CDR3 protein: CASSIAGGTEAFF

J gene: TRBJ2-7
V gene: TRBV2
clone size: .
D gene: .
CDR3 DNA: TGTGCCAGCAGTTTACAGGGATACGAGCAGTACTTC
CDR3 protein: CASSLQGYEQYF

J gene: TRBJ2-3
V gene: TRBV5-1
clone size: once
D gene: TRBD2
CDR3 DNA: TGCGCCAGCAGCTCGGGGGGTGAGACAGATACGCAGTATTTT
CDR3 protein: CASSSGGETDTQYF

J gene: TRBJ1-6
V gene: TRBV30
clone size: .
D gene: .
CDR3 DNA: TGTGCCTGGAGGGGCCCCTCCGCAGGGTCGGATTCACCCCTCCACTTT
CDR3 protein: CAWRGPSAGSDSPLHF

J gene: TRBJ1-6
V gene: TRBV19
clone size: .
D gene: .
CDR3 DNA: TGTGCCAGTAGTATATACCCCGGGCAGGGAAATTCACCCCTCCACTTT
CDR3 protein: CASSIYPGQGNSPLHF

J gene: TRBJ1-5
V gene: TRBV6-1
clone size: .
D gene: .
CDR3 DNA: TGTGCCAGCGAGCAGGGTAGGTTAAATCAGCCCCAGCATTTT
CDR3 protein: CASEQGRLNQPQHF

J gene: TRBJ1-6
V gene: TRBV7-2
clone size: .
D gene: TRBD1
CDR3 DNA: TGTGCCAGCAGCCCAGACAGGGGGCGGTCACCCCTCCACTTT
CDR3 protein: CASSPDRGRSPLHF

J gene: TRBJ2-3
V gene: TRBV14
clone size: .
D gene: .
CDR3 DNA: TGTGCCAGCAGCCCAAGCGGAAACCCTAGCACAGATACGCAGTATTTT
CDR3 protein: CASSPSGNPSTDTQYF

J gene: TRBJ2-7
V gene: TRBV11-3
clone size: .
D gene: TRBD2
CDR3 DNA: TGTGCCAGCAGCTTGCGACTAGCGGGGGACTACGAGCAGTACTTC
CDR3 protein: CASSLRLAGDYEQYF

J gene: TRBJ1-2
V gene: TRBV11-1
clone size: .
D gene: TRBD1
CDR3 DNA: TGTGCCAGCAGCTTATCCGGACAGGTCCATGGCTACACCTTC
CDR3 protein: CASSLSGQVHGYTF

J gene: TRBJ1-5
V gene: TRBV11-2
clone size: .
D gene: TRBD1
CDR3 DNA: TGTGCCAGCAGCCCTACGACAGGGCATCAGCCCCAGCATTTT
CDR3 protein: CASSPTTGHQPQHF

J gene: TRBJ2-5
V gene: TRBV6-5
clone size: .
D gene: TRBD1
CDR3 DNA: TGTGCCAGCAGTAGCCGGGACAGGGGCCAAGAGACCCAGTACTTC
CDR3 protein: CASSSRDRGQETQYF

J gene: TRBJ2-7
V gene: TRBV7-9
clone size: .
D gene: TRBD1
CDR3 DNA: TGTGCCAGCAGCTTAGCGTCGGGACAGGCCCTCAAGGTGGAGCAGTACTTC
CDR3 protein: CASSLASGQALKVEQYF

J gene: TRBJ2-2
V gene: TRBV4-3
clone size: .
D gene: TRBD2
CDR3 DNA: TGCGCCAGCAGCCGGGGGACTAGCGGGGGCGCGAACACCGGGGAGCTGTTTTTT
CDR3 protein: CASSRGTSGGANTGELFF

J gene: TRBJ1-1
V gene: TRBV23-1
clone size: .
D gene: TRBD1
CDR3 DNA: TGCGCCAGCAGTCAGGTAGGGGGCTGGGGAGCTTTCTTT
CDR3 protein: CASSQVGGWGAFF

J gene: TRBJ1-5
V gene: TRBV19
clone size: once
D gene: TRBD1
CDR3 DNA: TGTGCCAGTATTCAAGGGACAGGGACTTTCAGCAATCAGCCCCAGCATTTT
CDR3 protein: CASIQGTGTFSNQPQHF

J gene: TRBJ1-2
V gene: TRBV4-1
clone size: few
D gene: TRBD1
CDR3 DNA: TGCGCCAGCAGCCGGCCCTCGGACAGGCGATATGGCTACACCTTC
CDR3 protein: CASSRPSDRRYGYTF

J gene: TRBJ1-4
V gene: TRBV4-3
clone size: .
D gene: TRBD1
CDR3 DNA: TGCGCCAGCAGCCAAGATCTCGGGACAGGGAATGAAAAACTGTTTTTT
CDR3 protein: CASSQDLGTGNEKLFF

J gene: TRBJ1-2
V gene: TRBV7-9
clone size: .
D gene: TRBD1
CDR3 DNA: TGTGCCAGCAGCCCCCCGGGACAGCCCGGAGGCTATGGCTACACCTTC
CDR3 protein: CASSPPGQPGGYGYTF

J gene: TRBJ2-5
V gene: TRBV5-1
clone size: once
D gene: TRBD2
CDR3 DNA: TGCGCCAGCAGCTTGGGGGCGGGGGGCGCAGAGACCCAGTACTTC
CDR3 protein: CASSLGAGGAETQYF

J gene: TRBJ2-7
V gene: TRBV7-9
clone size: .
D gene: .
CDR3 DNA: TGTGCCAGCACGCAGGGGGGCGAGCAGTACTTC
CDR3 protein: CASTQGGEQYF

J gene: TRBJ1-4
V gene: TRBV6-5
clone size: once
D gene: .
CDR3 DNA: TGTGCCAGCAGTTACTTGAGGGATGTGGGGGAAAAACTGTTTTTT
CDR3 protein: CASSYLRDVGEKLFF

J gene: TRBJ2-7
V gene: TRBV7-6
clone size: .
D gene: .
CDR3 DNA: TGTGCCAGCAGCTTGGTTAGCGGAAACTCCTACGAGCAGTACTTC
CDR3 protein: CASSLVSGNSYEQYF

J gene: TRBJ2-2
V gene: TRBV7-2
clone size: once
D gene: TRBD2
CDR3 DNA: TGTGCCAGCAGCCAAGCGGGGGCCCGCACCGGGGAGCTGTTTTTT
CDR3 protein: CASSQAGARTGELFF

J gene: TRBJ2-7
V gene: TRBV5-1
clone size: .
D gene: TRBD2
CDR3 DNA: TGCGCCAGCAGCAGCGGGGGGTCCGGATACGAGCAGTACTTC
CDR3 protein: CASSSGGSGYEQYF

J gene: TRBJ1-5
V gene: TRBV6-1
clone size: .
D gene: .
CDR3 DNA: TGTGCCAGCAAACCGCGACAGCCCCAGCATTTT
CDR3 protein: CASKPRQPQHF

J gene: TRBJ2-1
V gene: TRBV29-1
clone size: once
D gene: TRBD1
CDR3 DNA: TGCAGCGTTCGGACAGGTTCATACAATGAGCAGTTCTTC
CDR3 protein: CSVRTGSYNEQFF

J gene: TRBJ2-5
V gene: TRBV6-1
clone size: .
D gene: TRBD1
CDR3 DNA: TGTGCCAGCAGTGAAGCGAGGGGGCCCCAAGAGACCCAGTACTTC
CDR3 protein: CASSEARGPQETQYF

J gene: TRBJ2-5
V gene: TRBV19
clone size: .
D gene: .
CDR3 DNA: TGTGCCAGTAGTATTGAGTATGACAGGAATGTGATAGAGACCCAGTACTTC
CDR3 protein: CASSIEYDRNVIETQYF

J gene: TRBJ1-2
V gene: TRBV7-2
clone size: .
D gene: TRBD1
CDR3 DNA: TGTGCCAGCAGCACGGACAGGAACTATGGCTACACCTTC
CDR3 protein: CASSTDRNYGYTF

J gene: TRBJ2-7
V gene: TRBV25-1
clone size: .
D gene: TRBD1
CDR3 DNA: TGTGCCAGCAGTGAAACGGGACAGCCTCCCTACGAGCAGTACTTC
CDR3 protein: CASSETGQPPYEQYF

J gene: TRBJ2-7
V gene: TRBV9
clone size: .
D gene: .
CDR3 DNA: TGTGCCAGCAGCTATAGTGCTGACTCCTACGAGCAGTACTTC
CDR3 protein: CASSYSADSYEQYF

J gene: TRBJ1-4
V gene: TRBV6-6
clone size: once
D gene: TRBD1
CDR3 DNA: TGTGCCAGCAGAGACAGGGTTCCTAATGAAAAACTGTTTTTT
CDR3 protein: CASRDRVPNEKLFF

J gene: TRBJ2-7
V gene: TRBV6-6
clone size: .
D gene: .
CDR3 DNA: TGTGCCAGCAGTTACTCGAGGCAGGGAGGCGAGCAGTACTTC
CDR3 protein: CASSYSRQGGEQYF

J gene: TRBJ2-2
V gene: TRBV27
clone size: .
D gene: TRBD1
CDR3 DNA: TGTGCCAGCAGTGCCCGGGACAGGGGTACCGGGGAGCTGTTTTTT
CDR3 protein: CASSARDRGTGELFF

J gene: TRBJ1-5
V gene: TRBV30
clone size: .
D gene: .
CDR3 DNA: TGTGCCTGGAGTGTTGGCAGGTCTAGCAATCAGCCCCAGCATTTT
CDR3 protein: CAWSVGRSSNQPQHF

J gene: TRBJ1-1
V gene: TRBV27
clone size: .
D gene: .
CDR3 DNA: TGTGCCAGCAGGCCGAGACCACAGAACTGGGTGAACACTGAAGCTTTCTTT
CDR3 protein: CASRPRPQNWVNTEAFF

J gene: TRBJ1-5
V gene: TRBV28
clone size: .
D gene: TRBD1
CDR3 DNA: TGTGCCAGCAGTCCGACATCCGGACAGGGCTGGCCACAGCCCCAGCATTTT
CDR3 protein: CASSPTSGQGWPQPQHF

J gene: TRBJ2-2
V gene: TRBV30
clone size: .
D gene: .
CDR3 DNA: TGTGCCTGGAACGCGGGGCGAACCGGGGAGCTGTTTTTT
CDR3 protein: CAWNAGRTGELFF

J gene: TRBJ1-1
V gene: TRBV7-6
clone size: .
D gene: .
CDR3 DNA: TGTGCCAGCAGCTTATCGGGTTCGCCCACCACTGAAGCTTTCTTT
CDR3 protein: CASSLSGSPTTEAFF

J gene: TRBJ1-1
V gene: TRBV7-2
clone size: .
D gene: TRBD1
CDR3 DNA: TGTGCCAGCAGCCGAACTCAACCGGGACAGGGGTTTACTGAAGCTTTCTTT
CDR3 protein: CASSRTQPGQGFTEAFF